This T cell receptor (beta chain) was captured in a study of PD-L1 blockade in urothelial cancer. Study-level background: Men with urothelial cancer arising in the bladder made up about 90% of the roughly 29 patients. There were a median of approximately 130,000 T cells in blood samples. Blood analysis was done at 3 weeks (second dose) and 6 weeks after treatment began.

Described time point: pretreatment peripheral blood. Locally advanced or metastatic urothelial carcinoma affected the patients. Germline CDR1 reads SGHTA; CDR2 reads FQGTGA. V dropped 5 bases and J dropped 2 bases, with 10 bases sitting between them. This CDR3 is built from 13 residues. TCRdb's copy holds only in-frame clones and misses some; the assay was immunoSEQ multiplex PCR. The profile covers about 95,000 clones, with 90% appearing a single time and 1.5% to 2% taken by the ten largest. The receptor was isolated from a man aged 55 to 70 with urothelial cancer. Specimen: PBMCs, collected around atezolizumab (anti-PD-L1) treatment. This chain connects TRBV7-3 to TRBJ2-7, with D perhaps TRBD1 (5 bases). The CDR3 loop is CASSPSGPYEQYF. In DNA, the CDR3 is TGTGCCAGCAGCCCATCAGGGCCCTACGAGCAGTACTTC.